The clone carrying this T cell receptor (beta chain) was seen ten or more times. Its specificity is unknown. These data are taken from a study of T cells in Graves' hyperthyroidism and ophthalmopathy. Study-wide background: Initial diagnosis, before any treatment, was when peripheral blood was collected.

Diagnostic assessment was based on clinical symptoms, serum thyroxine and TRAb, thyroid ultrasound and orbital computed tomography. Study findings and constraints: Most clonotypes expanded in thyroid above 0.001 were likewise present in blood.

There were TCR beta CDR3 regions amplified from RNA transcripts. First-round RT-PCR of the TCR CDR3 relied on the HTBI primer set. TCRdb re-called the multiplex PCR reads through MiXCR, storing one row per CDR3 protein. The table records 640,000 or so distinct CDR3 sequences, approximately 15% of them present only once. CDR3 size: 16 residues. Germline assignment: CDR1 MDHEN and CDR2 SYDVKM. Trimming shortened V by 4 bases and J by 5 bases, and 20 bases separated the two germline ends. This chain uses TRBV28 with TRBJ2-5; the D gene is possibly TRBD1 (6 bases). Sequences were obtained from blood. This sequence was found in a woman aged 18-35 years with Graves' ophthalmopathy. The CDR3 loop reads CASSSTQGPQWETQYF. The CDR3 DNA follows: TGTGCCAGCAGTTCTACTCAGGGGCCTCAGTGGGAGACCCAGTACTTC.